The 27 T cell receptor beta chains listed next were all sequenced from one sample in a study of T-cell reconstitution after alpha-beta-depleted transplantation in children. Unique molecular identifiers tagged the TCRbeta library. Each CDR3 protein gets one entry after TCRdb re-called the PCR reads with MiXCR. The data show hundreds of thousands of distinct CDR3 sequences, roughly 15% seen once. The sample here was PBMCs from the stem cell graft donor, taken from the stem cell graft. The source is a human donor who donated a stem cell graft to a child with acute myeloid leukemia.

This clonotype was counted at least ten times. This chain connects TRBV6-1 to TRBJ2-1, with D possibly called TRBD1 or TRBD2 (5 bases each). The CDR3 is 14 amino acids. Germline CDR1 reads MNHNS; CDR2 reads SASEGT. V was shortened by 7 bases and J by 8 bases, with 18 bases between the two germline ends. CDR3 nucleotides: TGTGCCAGCACCCAGGGAGCAGGGTACGATGAGCAGTTCTTC. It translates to CASTQGAGYDEQFF.

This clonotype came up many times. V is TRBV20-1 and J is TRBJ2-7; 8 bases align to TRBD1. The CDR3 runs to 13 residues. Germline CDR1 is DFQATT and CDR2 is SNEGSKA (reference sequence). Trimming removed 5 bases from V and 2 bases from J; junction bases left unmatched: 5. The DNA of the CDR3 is TGCAGTGCTCGGACAGGGTCGGCCTACGAGCAGTACTTC. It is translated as CSARTGSAYEQYF.

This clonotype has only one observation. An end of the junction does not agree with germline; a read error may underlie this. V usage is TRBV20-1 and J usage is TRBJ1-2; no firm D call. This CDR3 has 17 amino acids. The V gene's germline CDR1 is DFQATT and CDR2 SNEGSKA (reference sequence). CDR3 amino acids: CCASSPLSGDVNYGYTF. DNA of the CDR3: TGCTGTGCTAGCTCCCCTCTTAGTGGAGACGTTAACTATGGCTACACCTTC.

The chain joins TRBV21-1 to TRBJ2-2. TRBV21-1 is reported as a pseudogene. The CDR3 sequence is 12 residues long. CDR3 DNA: TGTGCCAGCAGTCCAAGGGTCGGGGAGCTGTTTTTT. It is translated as CASSPRVGELFF.

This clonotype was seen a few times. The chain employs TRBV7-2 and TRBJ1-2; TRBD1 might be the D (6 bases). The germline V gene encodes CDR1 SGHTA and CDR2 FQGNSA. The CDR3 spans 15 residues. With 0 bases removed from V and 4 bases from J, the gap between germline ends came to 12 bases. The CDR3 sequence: CASSLAAWTAYGYTF. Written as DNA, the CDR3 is TGTGCCAGCAGCTTAGCTGCTTGGACAGCCTATGGCTACACCTTC.

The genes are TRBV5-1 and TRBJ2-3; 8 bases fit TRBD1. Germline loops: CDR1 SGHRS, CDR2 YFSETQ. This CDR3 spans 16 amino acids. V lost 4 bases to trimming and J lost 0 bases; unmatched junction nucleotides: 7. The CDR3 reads CASSVRRGPSTDTQYF. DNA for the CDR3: TGCGCCAGCAGCGTACGCAGGGGGCCTAGCACAGATACGCAGTATTTT. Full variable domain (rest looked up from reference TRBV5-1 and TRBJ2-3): KAGVTQTPRYLIKTRGQQVTLSCSPISGHRSVSWYQQTPGQGLQFLFEYFSETQRNKGNFPGRFSGRQFSNSRSEMNVSTLELGDSALYLCASSVRRGPSTDTQYFGPGTRLTVL.

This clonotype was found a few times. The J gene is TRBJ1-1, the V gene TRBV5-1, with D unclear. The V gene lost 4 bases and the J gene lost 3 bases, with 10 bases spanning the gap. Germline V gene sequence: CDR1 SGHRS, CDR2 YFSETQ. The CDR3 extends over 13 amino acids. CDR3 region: CASSRTTHTEAFF. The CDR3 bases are TGCGCCAGCAGCCGGACGACCCACACTGAAGCTTTCTTT.

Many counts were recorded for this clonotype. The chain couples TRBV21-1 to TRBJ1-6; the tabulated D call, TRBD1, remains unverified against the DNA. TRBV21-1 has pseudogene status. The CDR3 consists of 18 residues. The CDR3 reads CASSKAYGAGQLNSPLHF. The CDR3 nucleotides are TGTGCCAGCAGCAAAGCCTATGGGGCGGGACAGCTCAATTCACCCCTCCACTTT.

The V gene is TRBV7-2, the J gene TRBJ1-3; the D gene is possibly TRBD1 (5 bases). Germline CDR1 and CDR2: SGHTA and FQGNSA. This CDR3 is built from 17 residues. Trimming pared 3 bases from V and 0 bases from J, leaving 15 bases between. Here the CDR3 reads CASSFEAGTVSGNTIYF. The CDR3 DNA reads TGTGCCAGCAGCTTCGAAGCGGGGACGGTCTCTGGAAACACCATATATTTT.

CDR3 loop: CASSPTPGQVWEEQFF. The CDR3 DNA reads TGTGCCAGCAGTCCTACTCCGGGACAGGTTTGGGAGGAGCAGTTCTTC. The V and J genes are TRBV6-2 or TRBV6-3 and TRBJ2-1, with 8 bases lining up with TRBD1. The CDR3 sequence is 16 residues long. Losses at the gene ends were 5 bases for V and 10 bases for J; bases not matched to a gene: 16. CDR1 and CDR2 from the germline V gene are MNHEY and SVGEGT.

CDR3 coding DNA: TGCAGTGCTAGCGCCGGGTTCGAAGCGACCCAGTACTTC. It specifies CSASAGFEATQYF. The rearrangement joins TRBV20-1 to TRBJ2-5; no firm D call. The CDR3 runs 13 residues. V was shortened by 3 bases and J by 7 bases, with 15 bases between the two germline ends. The germline CDR1 and CDR2 sequences are DFQATT and SNEGSKA (reference sequence).

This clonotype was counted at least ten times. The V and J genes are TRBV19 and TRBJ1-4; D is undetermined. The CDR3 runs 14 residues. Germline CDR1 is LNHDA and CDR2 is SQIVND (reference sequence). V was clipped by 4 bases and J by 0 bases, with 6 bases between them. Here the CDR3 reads CASSRGATNEKLFF. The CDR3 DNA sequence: TGTGCCAGTAGTAGGGGAGCAACTAATGAAAAACTGTTTTTT.

The chain's CDR3 is CASRTGEYTEAFF. The CDR3 DNA is TGTGCCTCGAGAACAGGGGAATACACTGAAGCTTTCTTT. This chain joins TRBV24-1 and TRBJ1-1; 7 nucleotides match TRBD1. Germline V lookup: CDR1 KGHDR, CDR2 SFDVKD. Trimming cost V 12 bases and J 3 bases; bases outside gene matches: 9. CDR3 length equals 13 residues.

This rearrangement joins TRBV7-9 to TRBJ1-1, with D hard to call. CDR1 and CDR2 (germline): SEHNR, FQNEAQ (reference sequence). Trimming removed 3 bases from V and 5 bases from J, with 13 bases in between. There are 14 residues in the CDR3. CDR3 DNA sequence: TGTGCCAGCAGCTTGGCAGTAGGGCTTACTGAAGCTTTCTTT. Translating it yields CASSLAVGLTEAFF. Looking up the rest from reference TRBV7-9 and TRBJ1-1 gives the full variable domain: DTGVSQNPRHKITKRGQNVTFRCDPISEHNRLYWYRQTLGQGPEFLTYFQNEAQLEKSRLLSDRFSAERPKGSFSTLEIQRTEQGDSAMYLCASSLAVGLTEAFFGQGTRLTVV.

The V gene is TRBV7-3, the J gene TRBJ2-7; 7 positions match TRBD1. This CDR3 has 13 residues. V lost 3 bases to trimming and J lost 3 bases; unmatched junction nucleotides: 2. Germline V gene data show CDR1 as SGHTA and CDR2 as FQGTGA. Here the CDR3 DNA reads TGTGCCAGCAGCTTTCGACAGGGCTACGAGCAGTACTTC. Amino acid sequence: CASSFRQGYEQYF.

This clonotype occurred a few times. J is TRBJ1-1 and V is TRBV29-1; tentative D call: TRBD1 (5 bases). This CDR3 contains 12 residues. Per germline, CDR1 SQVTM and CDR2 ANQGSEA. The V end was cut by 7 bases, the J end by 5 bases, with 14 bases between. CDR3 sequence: CSGRLGRTEAFF. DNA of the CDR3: TGCAGCGGCCGATTGGGGCGGACTGAAGCTTTCTTT.

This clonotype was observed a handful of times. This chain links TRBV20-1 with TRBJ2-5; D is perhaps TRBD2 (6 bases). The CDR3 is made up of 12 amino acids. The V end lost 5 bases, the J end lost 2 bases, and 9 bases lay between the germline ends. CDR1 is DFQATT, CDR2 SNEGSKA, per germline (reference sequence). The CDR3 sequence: CSALGRQETQYF. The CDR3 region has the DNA TGCAGTGCTCTAGGGAGGCAAGAGACCCAGTACTTC.

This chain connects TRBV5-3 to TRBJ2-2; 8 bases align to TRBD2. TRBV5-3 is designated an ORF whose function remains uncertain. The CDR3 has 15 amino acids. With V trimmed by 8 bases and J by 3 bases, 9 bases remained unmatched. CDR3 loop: CARRSGARDTGELFF. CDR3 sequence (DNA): TGTGCCAGGCGTAGCGGGGCCAGGGACACCGGGGAGCTGTTTTTT.

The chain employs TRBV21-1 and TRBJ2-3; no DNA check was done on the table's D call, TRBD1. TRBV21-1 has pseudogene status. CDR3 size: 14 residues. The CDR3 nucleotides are TGTGCCAGCAGCAAAAGGGGGTGCCCAGATACGCAGTATTTT. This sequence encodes CASSKRGCPDTQYF.

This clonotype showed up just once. The CDR3 sequence is CATRGWSDTGELFF. The CDR3 nucleotides read TGTGCCACCCGAGGATGGTCGGACACCGGGGAGCTGTTTTTT. The J gene is TRBJ2-2, the V gene TRBV24-1, with D hard to call. Germline CDR1 is KGHDR and CDR2 is SFDVKD. V was pared by 9 bases and J by 3 bases, with 13 bases between. CDR3 length equals 14 residues.

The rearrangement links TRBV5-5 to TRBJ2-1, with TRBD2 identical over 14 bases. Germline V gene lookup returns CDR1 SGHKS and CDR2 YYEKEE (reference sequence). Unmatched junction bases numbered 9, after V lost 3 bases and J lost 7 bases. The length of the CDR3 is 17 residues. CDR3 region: CASSSRLAGGEGNEQFF. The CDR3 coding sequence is TGTGCCAGCAGCTCCCGACTAGCGGGGGGGGAGGGGAATGAGCAGTTCTTC.

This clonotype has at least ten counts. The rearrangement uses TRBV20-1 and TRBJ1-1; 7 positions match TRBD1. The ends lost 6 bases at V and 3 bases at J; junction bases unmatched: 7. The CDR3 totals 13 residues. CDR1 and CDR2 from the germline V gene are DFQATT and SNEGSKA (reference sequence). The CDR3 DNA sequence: TGCAGTGCGGACCACAGGGGCGACACTGAAGCTTTCTTT. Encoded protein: CSADHRGDTEAFF.

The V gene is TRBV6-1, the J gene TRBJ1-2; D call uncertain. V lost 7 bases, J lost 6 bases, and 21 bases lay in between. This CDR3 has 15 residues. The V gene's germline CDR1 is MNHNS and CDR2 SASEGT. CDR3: CASTSGGTPPDGYTF. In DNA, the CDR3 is TGTGCCAGCACCTCGGGAGGTACCCCTCCCGATGGCTACACCTTC.

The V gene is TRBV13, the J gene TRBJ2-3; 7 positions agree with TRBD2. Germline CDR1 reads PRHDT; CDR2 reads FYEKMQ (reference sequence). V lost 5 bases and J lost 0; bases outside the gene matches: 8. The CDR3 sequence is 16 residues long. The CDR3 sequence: CASSPRTRGSTDTQYF. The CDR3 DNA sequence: TGTGCCAGCAGCCCAAGGACTAGAGGGAGCACAGATACGCAGTATTTT.

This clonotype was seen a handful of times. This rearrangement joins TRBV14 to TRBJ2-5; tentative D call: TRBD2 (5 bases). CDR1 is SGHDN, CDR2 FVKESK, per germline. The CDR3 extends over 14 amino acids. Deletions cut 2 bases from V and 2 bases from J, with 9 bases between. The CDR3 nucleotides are TGTGCCAGCAGCCAACTAGCCCGACAAGAGACCCAGTACTTC. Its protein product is CASSQLARQETQYF.

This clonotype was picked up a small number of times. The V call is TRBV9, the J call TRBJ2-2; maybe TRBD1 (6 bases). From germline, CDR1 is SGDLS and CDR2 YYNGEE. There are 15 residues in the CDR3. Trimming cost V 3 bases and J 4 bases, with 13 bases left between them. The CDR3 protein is CASSASAQGTGELFF. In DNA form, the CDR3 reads TGTGCCAGCAGCGCTTCCGCACAGGGCACCGGGGAGCTGTTTTTT.

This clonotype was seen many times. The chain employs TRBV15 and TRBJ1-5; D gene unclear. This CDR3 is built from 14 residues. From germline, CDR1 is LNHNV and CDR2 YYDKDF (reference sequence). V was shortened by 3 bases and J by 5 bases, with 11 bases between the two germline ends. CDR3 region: CATSSGPGYQPQHF. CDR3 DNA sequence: TGTGCCACCAGCAGTGGACCGGGCTATCAGCCCCAGCATTTT.